This T cell receptor (beta chain) was sequenced during a study of beta chain features in type 1 diabetes. Turning to the study itself: In age, gender and cell yields, patients were similar to healthy donors.

Study-level results: TCRB CDR3s from Type 1 diabetes patients were moderately but significantly shorter in all four CD4+ subsets.

Germline V gene data show CDR1 as LNHDA and CDR2 as SQIVND (reference sequence). The CDR3 has 14 residues. Between the trimmed V and J ends, which lost 7 bases and 7 bases, there was a span of 17 bases. The isolated RNA, all of it, was reverse transcribed, so expressed TCRB transcripts were what got sequenced. This table comes from immunoSEQ multiplex PCR, and its TCRdb copy is limited to in-frame clones, with some not included. The sample lists around 150,000 clones, about 9.3% occurring once. It was via CD45RO/CCR7/CD25/CD127/CD95/CD27 that CD4+ naive, central memory, regulatory and stem cell-like memory cells were sorted. This clone has only a few counts. What it recognizes is unknown.

The sequenced sample was central memory CD4+ T cells from blood. The clonotype was recovered from a man younger than 45 with type 1 diabetes. This chain uses TRBV19 with TRBJ2-1, with D possibly being TRBD2 (5 bases). The DNA of the CDR3 is TGTGCCAGTATGGATGAGGGAGCAGGAAATGAGCAGTTCTTC. Amino acid sequence: CASMDEGAGNEQFF.